These 13 T cell receptor beta chains were all obtained from the same sample, sequenced in a study of blood T cells in healthy people across ages. A second 7 to 11 cycle PCR used barcoded and J-beta primers. TCRdb passed the 5' RACE reads through MiXCR, listing each CDR3 protein once. Among about 1.5 million distinct CDR3 sequences listed, 35% to 45% were seen once. Sequencing input: blood. The receptors here all came from a woman between 18 and 29 years old in good health.

This clonotype occurred many times. The chain links TRBV27 to TRBJ2-7, with D perhaps TRBD2 (5 bases). Trimming stripped 5 bases from V and 4 bases from J, with 9 bases between. Germline loops: CDR1 MNHEY, CDR2 SMNVEV (reference sequence). The CDR3 runs 12 residues. The CDR3 sequence: CASSGSGYEQYF. For the CDR3, the DNA is TGTGCCAGCAGTGGGAGCGGATACGAGCAGTACTTC.

The rearrangement uses TRBV6-6 and TRBJ2-5; 7 positions match TRBD1. The CDR3 has 14 amino acids. Germline V CDR1 and CDR2: MNHNY, SVGAGI (reference sequence). V gave up 5 bases and J gave up 11 bases; unmatched junction bases: 14. The CDR3 protein is CASSPGQPFNEQYF. DNA for the CDR3: TGTGCCAGCAGTCCGGGACAGCCTTTCAATGAGCAGTACTTC.

The rearrangement links TRBV28 to TRBJ2-1; D gene ambiguous. V shed 7 bases and J shed 8 bases, with 21 bases lying between them. Germline assignment: CDR1 MDHEN and CDR2 SYDVKM. The CDR3 is made up of 15 amino acids. CDR3: CASTRWQSLGDEQFF. For the CDR3, the DNA is TGTGCCAGCACCCGTTGGCAGAGCCTTGGGGATGAGCAGTTCTTC.

This clonotype was counted between two and nine times. The CDR3 DNA reads TGTGCCAGCAGGAGGGAGGCAAACTATGGCTACACCTTC. It specifies CASRREANYGYTF. V and J are TRBV27 and TRBJ1-2, with D unclear. Germline CDR1 MNHEY, CDR2 SMNVEV (reference sequence). V dropped 6 bases and J dropped 2 bases, with 10 bases sitting between them. The length of the CDR3 is 13 residues.

This clonotype was detected a few times. CDR3 sequence reads: CASTRAGQGNTEAFF. DNA for the CDR3: TGTGCCAGCACCCGTGCGGGACAGGGAAACACTGAAGCTTTCTTT. The gene calls are TRBV9 and TRBJ1-1; 9 positions agree with TRBD1. With V trimmed by 6 bases and J by 2 bases, 8 bases remained unmatched. This CDR3 region has 15 residues. Germline V gene data show CDR1 as SGDLS and CDR2 as YYNGEE.

The chain has TRBV10-3 and TRBJ2-2, with TRBD2 matching over 10 bases. This CDR3 has 15 amino acids. J lost 4 bases, V lost 4 bases, and 3 bases had no gene match. The germline V gene has CDR1 ENHRY and CDR2 SYGVKD. The CDR3 region has the DNA TGTGCCATCAGTGGGCTAGCGGGAGCCACCGGGGAGCTGTTTTTT. The encoded protein is CAISGLAGATGELFF.

The V call is TRBV30, the J call TRBJ2-7; TRBD2 matches 8 bases. CDR3 size: 15 residues. The ends lost 0 bases at V and 0 bases at J; junction bases unmatched: 4. The germline gives CDR1 GTSNPN, CDR2 SVGIG (reference sequence). The CDR3 sequence: CAWSVAGASSYEQYF. DNA for the CDR3: TGTGCCTGGAGTGTAGCGGGAGCGAGCTCCTACGAGCAGTACTTC.

The chain joins TRBV5-1 to TRBJ2-1; TRBD1 matches at 8 bases. Germline CDR1 SGHRS, CDR2 YFSETQ. The CDR3 runs 14 residues. V gave up 3 bases and J gave up 5 bases; unmatched junction bases: 4. In DNA form, the CDR3 reads TGCGCCAGCAGCTGGACAGGGAACCACAATGAGCAGTTCTTC. Translating gives CASSWTGNHNEQFF. Looking up the rest from reference TRBV5-1 and TRBJ2-1 gives the full variable domain: KAGVTQTPRYLIKTRGQQVTLSCSPISGHRSVSWYQQTPGQGLQFLFEYFSETQRNKGNFPGRFSGRQFSNSRSEMNVSTLELGDSALYLCASSWTGNHNEQFFGPGTRLTVL.

This clonotype was observed a few times. The V gene is TRBV6-2 or TRBV6-3, the J gene TRBJ2-1, with D possibly TRBD1 on 6 matching bases. Germline CDR1 reads MNHEY; CDR2 reads SVGEGT. This CDR3 comprises 12 residues. Trimming pared 8 bases from V and 11 bases from J, leaving 16 bases between. CDR3 coding DNA: TGTGCCAGCCGCGGAAGGGGGTCTCAGCAGTTCTTC. This codes for CASRGRGSQQFF.

This chain uses TRBV29-1 with TRBJ2-4, with D possibly called TRBD1 or TRBD2 (5 bases each). V lost 6 bases, J lost 0 bases, and 12 bases lay in between. The CDR3 totals 14 residues. The V gene's germline CDR1 is SQVTM and CDR2 ANQGSEA. The CDR3 loop is CSVGDGLAKNIQYF. The CDR3 DNA is TGCAGCGTCGGGGACGGTTTAGCCAAAAACATTCAGTACTTC.

This clonotype was recorded only once. The genes are TRBV10-3 and TRBJ2-7; D not certain. V was pared by 7 bases and J by 3 bases, with 7 bases between. From germline, CDR1 is ENHRY and CDR2 SYGVKD. The CDR3 contains 11 residues. The CDR3 sequence: CAIILGYEQYF. The CDR3 DNA reads as TGTGCCATCATTTTGGGCTACGAGCAGTACTTC.

This clonotype was detected only a few times. The V gene is TRBV7-2, the J gene TRBJ2-1; 7 bases line up with TRBD2. V gave up 3 bases and J gave up 3 bases; unmatched junction bases: 5. Germline CDR1 is SGHTA and CDR2 is FQGNSA. This CDR3 has 15 amino acids. The CDR3 DNA reads as TGTGCCAGCAGCTTCTGGGGCGGGGGCTACAATGAGCAGTTCTTC. This translates into CASSFWGGGYNEQFF.

This clonotype was counted only a few times. V usage is TRBV4-3 and J usage is TRBJ1-2; D is possibly TRBD1 (6 bases). V lost 0 bases and J lost 8, with 16 bases in between. Germline-derived CDR1 and CDR2 are LGHNA and YSLEER. CDR3 length: 15 amino acids. CDR3 amino acids: CASSQDPGDNRGYTF. DNA for the CDR3: TGCGCCAGCAGCCAAGATCCGGGGGACAATAGGGGCTACACCTTC.